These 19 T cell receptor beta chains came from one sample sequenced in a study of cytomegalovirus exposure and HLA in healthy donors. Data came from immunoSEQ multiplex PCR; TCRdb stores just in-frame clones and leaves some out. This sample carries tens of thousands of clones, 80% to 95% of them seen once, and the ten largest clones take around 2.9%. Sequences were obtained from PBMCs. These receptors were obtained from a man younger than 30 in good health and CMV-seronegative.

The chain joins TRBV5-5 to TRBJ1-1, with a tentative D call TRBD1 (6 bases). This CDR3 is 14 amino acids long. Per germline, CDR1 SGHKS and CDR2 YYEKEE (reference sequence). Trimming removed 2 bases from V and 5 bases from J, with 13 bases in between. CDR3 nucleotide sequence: TGTGCCAGCAGCTTCCAGACAGGCGGAACTGAAGCTTTCTTT. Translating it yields CASSFQTGGTEAFF.

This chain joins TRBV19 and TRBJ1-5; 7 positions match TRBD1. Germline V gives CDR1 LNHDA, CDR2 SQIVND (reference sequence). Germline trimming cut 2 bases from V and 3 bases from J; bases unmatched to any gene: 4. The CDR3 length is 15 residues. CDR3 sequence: CASSITQGNNQPQHF. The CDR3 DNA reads TGTGCCAGTAGTATAACACAGGGGAACAATCAGCCCCAGCATTTT. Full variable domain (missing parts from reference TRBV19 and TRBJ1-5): DGGITQSPKYLFRKEGQNVTLSCEQNLNHDAMYWYRQDPGQGLRLIYYSQIVNDFQKGDIAEGYSVSREKKESFPLTVTSAQKNPTAFYLCASSITQGNNQPQHFGDGTRLSIL.

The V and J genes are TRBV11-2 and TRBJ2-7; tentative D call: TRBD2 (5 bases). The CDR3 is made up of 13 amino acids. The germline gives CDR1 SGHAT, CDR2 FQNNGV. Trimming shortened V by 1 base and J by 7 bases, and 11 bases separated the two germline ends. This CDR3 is CASSLGFGVEQYF. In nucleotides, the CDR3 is TGTGCCAGCAGCTTAGGTTTCGGGGTTGAGCAGTACTTC.

CDR3 in amino acids: CASSVAGQPNEKLFF. For the CDR3, the DNA is TGTGCCAGCAGCGTAGCTGGACAGCCTAATGAAAAACTGTTTTTT. V gene TRBV9 combines with J gene TRBJ1-4; a weak D match, TRBD1 (6 bases). The V and J ends lost 0 bases and 3 bases respectively, with 9 bases between them. The germline V gene encodes CDR1 SGDLS and CDR2 YYNGEE. CDR3 length: 15 amino acids.

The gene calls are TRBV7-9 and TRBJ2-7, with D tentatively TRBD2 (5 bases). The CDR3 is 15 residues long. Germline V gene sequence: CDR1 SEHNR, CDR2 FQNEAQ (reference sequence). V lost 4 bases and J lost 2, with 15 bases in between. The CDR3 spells CASSSGRGNTYEQYF. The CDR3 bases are TGTGCCAGCAGCTCGGGCCGAGGGAACACCTACGAGCAGTACTTC.

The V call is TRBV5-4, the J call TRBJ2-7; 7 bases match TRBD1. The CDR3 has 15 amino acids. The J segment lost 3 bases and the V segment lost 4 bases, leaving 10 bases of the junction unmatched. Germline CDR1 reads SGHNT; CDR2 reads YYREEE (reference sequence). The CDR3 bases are TGTGCCAGCAGCCCGGGGACAGTCGGGGACTACGAGCAGTACTTC. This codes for CASSPGTVGDYEQYF.

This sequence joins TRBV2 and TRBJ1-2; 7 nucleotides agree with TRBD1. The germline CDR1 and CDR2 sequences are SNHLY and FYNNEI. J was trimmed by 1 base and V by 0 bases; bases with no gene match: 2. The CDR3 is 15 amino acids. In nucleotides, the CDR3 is TGTGCCAGCAGTGAAGCAGGGGGCCGTAACTATGGCTACACCTTC. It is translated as CASSEAGGRNYGYTF.

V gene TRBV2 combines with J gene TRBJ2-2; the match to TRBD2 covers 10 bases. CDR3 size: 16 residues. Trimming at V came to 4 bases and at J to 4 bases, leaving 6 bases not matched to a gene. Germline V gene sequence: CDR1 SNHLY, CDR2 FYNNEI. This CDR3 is CASSGTSGQLTGELFF. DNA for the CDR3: TGTGCCAGCAGTGGGACTAGCGGCCAACTCACCGGGGAGCTGTTTTTT.

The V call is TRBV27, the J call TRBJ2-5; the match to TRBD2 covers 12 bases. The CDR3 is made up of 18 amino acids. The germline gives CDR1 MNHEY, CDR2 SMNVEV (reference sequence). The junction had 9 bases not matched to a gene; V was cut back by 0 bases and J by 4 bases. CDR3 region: CASSLSRLAGGPGETQYF. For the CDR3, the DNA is TGTGCCAGCAGTTTATCGAGGCTAGCGGGAGGGCCGGGAGAGACCCAGTACTTC.

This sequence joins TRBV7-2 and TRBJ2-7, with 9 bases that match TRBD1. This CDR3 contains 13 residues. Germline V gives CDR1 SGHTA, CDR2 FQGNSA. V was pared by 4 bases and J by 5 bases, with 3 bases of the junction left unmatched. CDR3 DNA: TGTGCCAGCAGCTGGACAGGGGAGGACGAGCAGTACTTC. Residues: CASSWTGEDEQYF.

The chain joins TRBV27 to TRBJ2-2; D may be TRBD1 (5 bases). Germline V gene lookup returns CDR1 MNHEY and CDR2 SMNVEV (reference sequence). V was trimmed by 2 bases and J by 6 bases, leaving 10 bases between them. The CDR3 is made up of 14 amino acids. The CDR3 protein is CASSLRQYPGELFF. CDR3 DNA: TGTGCCAGCAGTTTAAGACAGTACCCCGGGGAGCTGTTTTTT.

The DNA of the CDR3 is TGTGCCAGCAGCCATCCCCAGGGGGCCGGGAGTGGGGCGGAGACCCAGTACTTC. It is translated as CASSHPQGAGSGAETQYF. V usage is TRBV4-2 and J usage is TRBJ2-5; the match to TRBD1 covers 8 bases. Germline-derived CDR1 and CDR2 are LGHNA and YNFKEQ. The CDR3 length is 18 residues. Trimming removed 3 bases from V and 5 bases from J; junction bases left unmatched: 17.

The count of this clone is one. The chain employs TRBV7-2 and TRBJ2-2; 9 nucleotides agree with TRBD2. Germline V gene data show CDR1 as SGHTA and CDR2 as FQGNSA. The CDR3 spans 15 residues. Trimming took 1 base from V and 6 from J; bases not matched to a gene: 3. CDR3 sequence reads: CASSLGSGGSGELFF. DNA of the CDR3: TGTGCCAGCAGCTTAGGTAGCGGGGGTTCCGGGGAGCTGTTTTTT.

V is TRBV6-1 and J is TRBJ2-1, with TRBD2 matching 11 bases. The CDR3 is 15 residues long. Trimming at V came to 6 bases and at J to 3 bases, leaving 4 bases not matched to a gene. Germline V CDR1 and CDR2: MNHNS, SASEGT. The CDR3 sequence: CASSPGLADYNEQFF. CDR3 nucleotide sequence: TGTGCCAGCAGCCCGGGACTAGCGGACTACAATGAGCAGTTCTTC.

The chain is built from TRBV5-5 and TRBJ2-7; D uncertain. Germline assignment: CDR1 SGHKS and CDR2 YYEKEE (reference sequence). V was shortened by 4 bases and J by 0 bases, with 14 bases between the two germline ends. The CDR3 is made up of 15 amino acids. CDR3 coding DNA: TGTGCCAGCAGCCAGGCGCCCACCTCCTCCTACGAGCAGTACTTC. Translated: CASSQAPTSSYEQYF. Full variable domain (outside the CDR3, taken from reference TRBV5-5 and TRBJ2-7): DAGVTQSPTHLIKTRGQQVTLRCSPISGHKSVSWYQQVLGQGPQFIFQYYEKEERGRGNFPDRFSARQFPNYSSELNVNALLLGDSALYLCASSQAPTSSYEQYFGPGTRLTVT.

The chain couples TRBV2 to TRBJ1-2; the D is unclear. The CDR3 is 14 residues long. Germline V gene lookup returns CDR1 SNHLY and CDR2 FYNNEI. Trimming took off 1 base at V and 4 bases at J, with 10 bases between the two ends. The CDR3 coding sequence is TGTGCCAGCAGTGAAGGGAGGCGGATCTATGGCTACACCTTC. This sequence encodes CASSEGRRIYGYTF.

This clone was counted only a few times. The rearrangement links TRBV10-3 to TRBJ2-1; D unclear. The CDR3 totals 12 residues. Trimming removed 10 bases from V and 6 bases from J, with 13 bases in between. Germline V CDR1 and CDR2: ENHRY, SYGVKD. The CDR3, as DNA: TGTGCCAGCGCCGGAGATAGCAATGAGCAGTTCTTC. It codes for CASAGDSNEQFF.

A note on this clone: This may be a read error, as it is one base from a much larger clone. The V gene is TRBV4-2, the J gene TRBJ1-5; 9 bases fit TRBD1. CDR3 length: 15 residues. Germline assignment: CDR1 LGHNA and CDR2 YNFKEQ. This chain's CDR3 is CAGSQEGQGFQPQHF. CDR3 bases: TGTGCCGGCAGCCAAGAGGGACAGGGTTTTCAGCCCCAGCATTTT.

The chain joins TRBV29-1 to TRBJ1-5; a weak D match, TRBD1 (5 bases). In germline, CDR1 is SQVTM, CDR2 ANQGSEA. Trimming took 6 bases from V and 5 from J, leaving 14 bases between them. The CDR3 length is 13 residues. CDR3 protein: CSVGEGRDQPQHF. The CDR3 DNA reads TGCAGCGTGGGGGAGGGGCGCGATCAGCCCCAGCATTTT.